The rows below give T cell receptor beta chains drawn from one sample of a study of PD-1 blockade in mismatch repair-deficient tumors. Here immunoSEQ multiplex PCR was the method, and the copy in TCRdb shows in-frame clones only, minus some. Found here are roughly 45,000 clones, 70% to 85% of them singletons; the top ten hold roughly 3.3%. The sample was PBMCs, taken before pembrolizumab treatment. These receptors all come from an adult with mismatch repair-deficient cancer. CDR3s include the opening cysteine and the closing phenylalanine or tryptophan. A D gene is named only where the DNA matches it firmly.

D gene: TRBD1
V gene: TRBV28
J gene: TRBJ1-4
CDR3 protein: CASSLPGQGAEKLFF

D gene: TRBD1
V gene: TRBV9
J gene: TRBJ2-7
CDR3 protein: CASSVDRNLTGTGGPNEQYF

D gene: TRBD2
V gene: TRBV15
J gene: TRBJ2-3
CDR3 protein: CATSRGSSGATDTQYF

D gene: TRBD2
V gene: TRBV29-1
J gene: TRBJ2-7
CDR3 protein: CSVGYRLAGDEQYF

D gene: TRBD2
V gene: TRBV12-5
J gene: TRBJ2-7
CDR3 protein: CATTSGGSYEQYF

D gene: .
V gene: TRBV30
J gene: TRBJ2-4
CDR3 protein: CAWSAGTAQNIQYF

D gene: TRBD2
V gene: TRBV2
J gene: TRBJ2-4
CDR3 protein: CASRSGGGNIQYF

D gene: TRBD1
V gene: TRBV11-3
J gene: TRBJ1-3
CDR3 protein: CASSPRQGQSSRNTIYF

D gene: TRBD2
V gene: TRBV27
J gene: TRBJ2-1
CDR3 protein: CASRSGSWGYNEQFF

D gene: .
V gene: TRBV7-9
J gene: TRBJ1-2
CDR3 protein: CASSFGVDYGYTF

D gene: TRBD1
V gene: TRBV11-2
J gene: TRBJ2-2
CDR3 protein: CASSLDHPRTGAVTGELFF

D gene: .
V gene: TRBV6-6
J gene: TRBJ2-7
CDR3 protein: CASSYGRTYEQYF

D gene: .
V gene: TRBV7-2
J gene: TRBJ1-1
CDR3 protein: CASSSPGVKVAFF

D gene: .
V gene: TRBV15
J gene: TRBJ2-4
CDR3 protein: CATSRGTSENIQYF

D gene: .
V gene: TRBV5-1
J gene: TRBJ2-3
CDR3 protein: CATAPRQLTDTQYF

D gene: .
V gene: TRBV28
J gene: TRBJ1-2
CDR3 protein: CASIGLRASNGYTF

D gene: TRBD2
V gene: TRBV11-3
J gene: TRBJ2-7
CDR3 protein: CASSLVPPTSGTYEQYF

D gene: TRBD1
V gene: TRBV29-1
J gene: TRBJ2-7
CDR3 protein: CSVHTTGGGEQYF

D gene: .
V gene: TRBV2
J gene: TRBJ2-3
CDR3 protein: CASSRDRAISTDTQYF

D gene: TRBD1
V gene: TRBV28
J gene: TRBJ1-5
CDR3 protein: CASSPSDRDQPQHF

D gene: TRBD1
V gene: TRBV5-6
J gene: TRBJ2-7
CDR3 protein: CASSFLGTGSHEQYF

D gene: .
V gene: TRBV5-6
J gene: TRBJ1-2
CDR3 protein: CASSPGSGHGYTF

D gene: .
V gene: TRBV5-4
J gene: TRBJ2-3
CDR3 protein: CASSTGTGRVDTQYF

D gene: TRBD2
V gene: TRBV27
J gene: TRBJ2-1
CDR3 protein: CASSPSIQREYNEQFF

D gene: .
V gene: TRBV19
J gene: TRBJ1-3
CDR3 protein: CASSNRVKPLGGSGNTIYF

D gene: .
V gene: TRBV6-1
J gene: TRBJ1-4
CDR3 protein: CASSKTATNEKLFF

D gene: .
V gene: TRBV6-5
J gene: TRBJ1-3
CDR3 protein: CASTGGTSGNTIYF

D gene: .
V gene: TRBV5-1
J gene: TRBJ1-4
CDR3 protein: CASRVSATNEKLFF

D gene: TRBD2
V gene: TRBV4-3
J gene: TRBJ2-1
CDR3 protein: CASSQGGLAGVNEQFF

D gene: .
V gene: TRBV6-4
J gene: TRBJ2-1
CDR3 protein: CASSVTGASDEQFF

D gene: .
V gene: TRBV5-1
J gene: TRBJ2-7
CDR3 protein: CASSGGAGTYEQYF

D gene: .
V gene: TRBV7-8
J gene: TRBJ1-2
CDR3 protein: CASSPRERTDYGYTF

D gene: .
V gene: TRBV7-6
J gene: TRBJ2-2
CDR3 protein: CASSAPRATVYTGELFF

D gene: TRBD2
V gene: TRBV5-1
J gene: TRBJ2-7
CDR3 protein: CASSLEGFSGTDEQYF

D gene: TRBD1
V gene: TRBV6-5
J gene: TRBJ1-1
CDR3 protein: CASSYGTGQGGTEAFF

D gene: .
V gene: TRBV11-2
J gene: TRBJ1-3
CDR3 protein: CASSGQGSFSGNTIYF

D gene: .
V gene: TRBV5-1
J gene: TRBJ2-2
CDR3 protein: CASSLAKGQIGGELFF

D gene: TRBD1
V gene: TRBV9
J gene: TRBJ1-1
CDR3 protein: CASSVEGQGPFF

D gene: .
V gene: TRBV19
J gene: TRBJ1-3
CDR3 protein: CASSSSVGSGNTIYF

D gene: .
V gene: TRBV5-4
J gene: TRBJ1-2
CDR3 protein: CASSLEGGHYGYTF

D gene: TRBD1
V gene: TRBV27
J gene: TRBJ2-2
CDR3 protein: CASSLRDRGTGELFF

D gene: .
V gene: TRBV10-3
J gene: TRBJ2-7
CDR3 protein: CAISRSDPDEQYF

D gene: .
V gene: TRBV12-5
J gene: TRBJ2-3
CDR3 protein: CASGWGFRGNTDTQYF

D gene: .
V gene: TRBV19
J gene: TRBJ1-5
CDR3 protein: CASSIFLRGQRNQPQHF

D gene: .
V gene: TRBV27
J gene: TRBJ1-1
CDR3 protein: CASSLISGNTEAFF

D gene: TRBD1
V gene: TRBV18
J gene: TRBJ2-3
CDR3 protein: CASSRTPSSRTGGSWTDTQYF

D gene: TRBD1
V gene: TRBV7-6
J gene: TRBJ1-3
CDR3 protein: CASSFSGGYSGNTIYF

D gene: .
V gene: TRBV7-3
J gene: TRBJ2-3
CDR3 protein: CASSYLSTDTQYF